The present TCR beta chain was sequenced within a study of identical twins. This clonotype was observed many times. Its antigen remains unidentified. TCRdb analysed the 5' RACE reads with MiXCR anew, one entry per CDR3 protein. The sample has nearly 650,000 distinct CDR3 sequences, just over 7% seen once. Broader study findings: Cord blood beta clonotypes present at high abundance carried fewer insertions; no such pattern appeared in memory repertoires.

V was cut by 6 bases and J by 2 bases, with 6 bases left in between. Germline-derived CDR1 and CDR2 are MNHEY and SVGEGT. CDR3 length: 12 residues. Every donor was a healthy Caucasian. This same sample was also part of a study on yellow fever vaccine responses in identical twins.

The clonotype was recovered from a woman aged 18-29 years in good health. This chain links TRBV6-2 or TRBV6-3 with TRBJ2-3; unclear D gene. Sequences were obtained from PBMCs. In nucleotides, the CDR3 is TGTGCCAGCAGGGAGCTCACAGATACGCAGTATTTT. Its protein is CASRELTDTQYF.